The 18 T cell receptor beta chains below were found in one sample sequenced in a study of cytomegalovirus exposure and HLA in healthy donors. It was with 60 Vbeta and 13 Jbeta primers that the PCR ran. TCRdb's table, derived via immunoSEQ multiplex PCR, lists solely in-frame clones and lacks some. The sample carries 200,000 to 250,000 clones, around 85% recorded once. Source material: PBMCs. The receptors here all came from a man aged 45-65 years in good health and CMV-seronegative.

This chain joins TRBV28 and TRBJ1-5; D is ambiguous. CDR3 size: 15 residues. Per the germline V gene, CDR1 is MDHEN and CDR2 is SYDVKM. The V end lost 8 bases, the J end lost 4 bases, and 18 bases lay between the germline ends. The CDR3 DNA reads as TGTGCCAGCTTCTCCTTGGCGGGAGGGAATCAGCCCCAGCATTTT. This sequence encodes CASFSLAGGNQPQHF. The full variable domain, rest sourced from reference TRBV28 and TRBJ1-5, is DVKVTQSSRYLVKRTGEKVFLECVQDMDHENMFWYRQDPGLGLRLIYFSYDVKMKEKGDIPEGYSVSREKKERFSLILESASTNQTSMYLCASFSLAGGNQPQHFGDGTRLSIL.

The chain uses TRBV15 and TRBJ1-2; TRBD1 matches at 7 bases. The V gene end was trimmed by 3 bases and the J gene end by 10 bases; junction bases not matched to a gene: 14. The CDR3 is 15 residues long. The germline V gene has CDR1 LNHNV and CDR2 YYDKDF (reference sequence). The CDR3 region is CATSRAAPGTASYTF. CDR3 DNA: TGTGCCACCAGCAGGGCGGCCCCCGGGACAGCCTCCTACACCTTC. Full variable domain (missing parts from reference TRBV15 and TRBJ1-2): DAMVIQNPRYQVTQFGKPVTLSCSQTLNHNVMYWYQQKSSQAPKLLFHYYDKDFNNEADTPDNFQSRRPNTSFCFLDIRSPGLGDTAMYLCATSRAAPGTASYTFGSGTRLTVV.

The rearrangement uses TRBV5-1 and TRBJ2-3; 12 bases map to TRBD2. The CDR3 has 17 residues. Germline V gene lookup returns CDR1 SGHRS and CDR2 YFSETQ. J gave up 4 bases and V 2 bases, and 8 bases lay outside the gene matches. The CDR3 here is CASSFGLAGGPADTQYF. Written as DNA, the CDR3 is TGCGCCAGCAGCTTCGGGCTAGCGGGAGGGCCGGCAGATACGCAGTATTTT.

The V call is TRBV27, the J call TRBJ2-7; the match to TRBD1 covers 9 bases. CDR1 is MNHEY and CDR2 is SMNVEV in the germline V gene (reference sequence). Unmatched junction bases numbered 5, after V lost 5 bases and J lost 3 bases. CDR3 length: 14 amino acids. The DNA of the CDR3 is TGTGCCAGCAGTCCCGGGACAGGGAACTACGAGCAGTACTTC. This codes for CASSPGTGNYEQYF.

This clone was detected a few times. CDR3 DNA sequence: TGCGCCAGCAGCCGGGGACAGGGGGCTGCTTTCTTT. Translation: CASSRGQGAAFF. The chain recombines TRBV5-1 with TRBJ1-1, with TRBD1 identical over 12 bases. The CDR3 has 12 amino acids. V shed 4 bases and J 11 bases; nucleotides not matched to a gene: 3. Per germline, CDR1 SGHRS and CDR2 YFSETQ.

The chain links TRBV2 to TRBJ1-5, with D uncertain. Trimming pared 4 bases from V and 3 bases from J, leaving 16 bases between. Looked up from germline, CDR1 is SNHLY and CDR2 is FYNNEI. The CDR3 extends over 16 amino acids. CDR3 loop: CASSGMGGRDNQPQHF. For the CDR3, the DNA is TGTGCCAGCAGTGGGATGGGAGGGAGGGACAATCAGCCCCAGCATTTT. The whole variable domain, filled in from reference TRBV2 and TRBJ1-5, reads EPEVTQTPSHQVTQMGQEVILRCVPISNHLYFYWYRQILGQKVEFLVSFYNNEISEKSEIFDDQFSVERPDGSNFTLKIRSTKLEDSAMYFCASSGMGGRDNQPQHFGDGTRLSIL.

This clone was detected once. The rearrangement uses TRBV29-1 and TRBJ2-3; 7 bases are a match to TRBD2. CDR1 SQVTM and CDR2 ANQGSEA come from the germline V gene. CDR3 length: 14 residues. After removal of 4 bases from V and 2 bases from J, the junction contained 6 bases not matched to a gene. DNA of the CDR3: TGCAGCGTTGCGGTAGCGGGCCTCACAGATACGCAGTATTTT. Amino acids: CSVAVAGLTDTQYF.

The chain has TRBV6-5 and TRBJ1-1; D might be TRBD1 (6 bases). The CDR3 has 13 residues. Deletions cut 6 bases from V and 1 base from J, with 9 bases between. Germline V lookup: CDR1 MNHEY, CDR2 SVGAGI. This CDR3 reads CASRRGQNTEAFF. The CDR3, as DNA: TGTGCCAGCAGAAGGGGACAGAACACTGAAGCTTTCTTT.

Here the CDR3 reads CASSGDRGSNQPQHF. The CDR3 coding sequence is TGTGCCAGCAGCGGGGACAGGGGAAGCAATCAGCCCCAGCATTTT. The gene calls are TRBV5-6 and TRBJ1-5; 10 bases match TRBD1. CDR1 is SGHDT and CDR2 is YYEEEE in the germline V gene. V was pared by 4 bases and J by 1 base, with 2 bases of the junction left unmatched. The CDR3 runs 15 residues.

The gene calls are TRBV28 and TRBJ1-5; the match to TRBD1 covers 7 bases. Germline V gene sequence: CDR1 MDHEN, CDR2 SYDVKM. V shed 10 bases, J shed 3 bases, and the junction held 15 bases outside the gene matches. The CDR3 is made up of 16 amino acids. CDR3 DNA: TGTGCCACACTAAATACAGGGGCGAACAACAATCAGCCCCAGCATTTT. Amino acid sequence: CATLNTGANNNQPQHF.

This clone is a singleton in its sample. This chain joins TRBV6-5 and TRBJ1-5; 11 positions match TRBD1. This CDR3 has 15 residues. V shed 6 bases and J 7 bases; nucleotides not matched to a gene: 8. From germline, CDR1 is MNHEY and CDR2 SVGAGI. The DNA of the CDR3 is TGTGCCAGCAGGTTACGGGGGACAGGGGGACAGCCCCAGCATTTT. It yields the protein CASRLRGTGGQPQHF.

The chain recombines TRBV5-6 with TRBJ2-2; D is undetermined. Deletions cut 0 bases from V and 4 bases from J, with 10 bases between. The CDR3 loop spans 15 amino acids. The germline CDR1 and CDR2 sequences are SGHDT and YYEEEE. CDR3 sequence (DNA): TGTGCCAGCAGCTTGGGTGCCAGAATCACCGGGGAGCTGTTTTTT. This gives the protein CASSLGARITGELFF.

In this sample, this clone turned up once. V is TRBV11-2 and J is TRBJ2-5, with TRBD2 identical over 8 bases. CDR1 is SGHAT, CDR2 FQNNGV, per germline. The CDR3 contains 17 residues. Trimming cost V 3 bases and J 5 bases; bases outside gene matches: 14. The CDR3 region is CASSLNPSGTRRETQYF. Written as DNA, the CDR3 is TGTGCCAGCAGCTTGAATCCTTCCGGGACTAGACGGGAGACCCAGTACTTC.

The chain links TRBV28 to TRBJ2-1; the match to TRBD2 covers 8 bases. The J segment lost 3 bases and the V segment lost 6 bases, leaving 7 bases of the junction unmatched. CDR3 length: 15 residues. The V gene's germline CDR1 is MDHEN and CDR2 SYDVKM. CDR3 region: CASSPGLGLYNEQFF. CDR3 nucleotide sequence: TGTGCCAGCAGCCCGGGACTAGGACTCTACAATGAGCAGTTCTTC.

The chain couples TRBV6-5 to TRBJ1-2; D perhaps matches TRBD1 (5 bases). The V gene's germline CDR1 is MNHEY and CDR2 SVGAGI. Trimming took 8 bases from V and 5 from J, leaving 21 bases between them. This CDR3 has 15 amino acids. The CDR3 DNA follows: TGTGCCAGCTATACCGGGCGCCGAAAGGGGTATGGCTACACCTTC. This translates into CASYTGRRKGYGYTF.

This clone was seen only a few times. The V call is TRBV27, the J call TRBJ1-6, with D possibly being TRBD1 (6 bases). Germline V gene data show CDR1 as MNHEY and CDR2 as SMNVEV (reference sequence). Trimming shortened V by 5 bases and J by 5 bases, and 10 bases separated the two germline ends. The CDR3 is 14 amino acids. In DNA form, the CDR3 reads TGTGCCAGCAGTCTGCGGACAGATAATTCACCCCTCCACTTT. This codes for CASSLRTDNSPLHF.

J is TRBJ1-3 and V is TRBV5-4; D is ambiguous. With 4 bases removed from V and 3 bases from J, the gap between germline ends came to 5 bases. The CDR3 is 12 amino acids. Germline lookup yields CDR1 SGHNT and CDR2 YYREEE (reference sequence). The DNA for the CDR3 is TGTGCCAGCAGCACGGTTGGAAACACCATATATTTT. Its protein is CASSTVGNTIYF.

This clone appeared a few times. V gene TRBV7-2 combines with J gene TRBJ2-7; 10 nucleotides agree with TRBD2. CDR3 length: 15 amino acids. J was trimmed by 7 bases and V by 3 bases; bases with no gene match: 9. From germline, CDR1 is SGHTA and CDR2 FQGNSA. The CDR3 protein is CASSFPLAGVREQYF. Here the CDR3 DNA reads TGTGCCAGCAGCTTTCCGCTAGCGGGAGTTCGGGAGCAGTACTTC.